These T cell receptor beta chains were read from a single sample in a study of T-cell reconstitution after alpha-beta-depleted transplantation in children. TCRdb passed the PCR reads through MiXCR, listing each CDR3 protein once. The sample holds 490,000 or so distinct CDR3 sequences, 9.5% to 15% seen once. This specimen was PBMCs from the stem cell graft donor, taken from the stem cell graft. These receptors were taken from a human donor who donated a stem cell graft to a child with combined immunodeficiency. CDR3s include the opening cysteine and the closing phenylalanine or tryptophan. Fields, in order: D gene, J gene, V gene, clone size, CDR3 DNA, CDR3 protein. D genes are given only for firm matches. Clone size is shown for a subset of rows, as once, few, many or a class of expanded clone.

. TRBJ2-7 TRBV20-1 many TGCAGTGCCCTATGGGGAGGTTCGTACGAGCAGTACTTC CSALWGGSYEQYF
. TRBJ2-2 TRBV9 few TGTGCCAGCAGCGCCCCCCTTTTGCATGGGGAGCTGTTTTTT CASSAPLLHGELFF
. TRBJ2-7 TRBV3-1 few TGTGCCAGCAGCCAAGATATTACAGACCACGAGCAGCACTTC CASSQDITDHEQHF
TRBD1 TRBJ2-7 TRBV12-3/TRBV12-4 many TGTGCCAGCAGCAACACGGGACAGGGGGCTTACGAGCAGTACTTC CASSNTGQGAYEQYF
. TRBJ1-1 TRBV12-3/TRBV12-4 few TGTGCCAGCAGTTTCCAAATAATGAACACTGAAGCTTTCTTT CASSFQIMNTEAFF
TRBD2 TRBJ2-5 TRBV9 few TGTGCCAGCAGCGCCAGCGGGGGGGCTGAGGAGACCCAGTACTTC CASSASGGAEETQYF
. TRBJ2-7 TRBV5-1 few TGCGCCAGCAGCTTGGCCTTGGCGGAGCCAACCTACGAGCAGTACTTC CASSLALAEPTYEQYF
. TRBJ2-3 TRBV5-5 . TGTGCCAGCAGCTTGGCCTGGTCCCCCGTGGACAGCACAGATACGCAGTATTTT CASSLAWSPVDSTDTQYF
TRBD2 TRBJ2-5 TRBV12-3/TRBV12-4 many TGTGCCAGCAGTTTGTTACTAGCGGGAGTCGGGGAGACCCAGTACTTC CASSLLLAGVGETQYF
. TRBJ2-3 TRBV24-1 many TGTGCCACCAGTGATTCACCTTACCGATTACCAGATACGCAGTATTTT CATSDSPYRLPDTQYF
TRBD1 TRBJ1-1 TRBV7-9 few TGTGCCAGCAGCTCCACGGGACAGGGGGCAGCCCCCACTGAAGCTTTCTTT CASSSTGQGAAPTEAFF
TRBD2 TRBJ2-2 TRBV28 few TGTGCCAGCAGTTCGACCGGGACTAGCGGTACCGGGGAGCTGTTTTTT CASSSTGTSGTGELFF
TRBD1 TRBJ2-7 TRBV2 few TGTGCCAGCAGTGAACGGGGGACAGGGATAGAAGAGCAGTACTTC CASSERGTGIEEQYF
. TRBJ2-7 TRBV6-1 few TGTGCCAGCAGCCCCGTGGGGGGACTCTACGAGCAGTACTTC CASSPVGGLYEQYF
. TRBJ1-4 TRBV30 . TGTGCCTGGTTAAAAGAGAATCGGGCTAATGAAAAACTGTTTTTT CAWLKENRANEKLFF
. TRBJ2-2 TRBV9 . TGTGCCAGCAGCGTAGGGGACATAGCGGCCGGGGAGCTGTTTTTT CASSVGDIAAGELFF
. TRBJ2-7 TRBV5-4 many TGTGCCAGCAGTATGGGGGAATCTACCTACGAGCAGTACTTC CASSMGESTYEQYF
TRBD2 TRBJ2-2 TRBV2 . TGTGCCAGCAGTGCGGGACTAGCGGGCTCCGGGGAGCTGTTTTTT CASSAGLAGSGELFF
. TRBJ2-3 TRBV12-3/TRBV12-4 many TGTGCCAGCAGTTCGGGGAACTTTCGAGAACTAGATACGCAGTATTTT CASSSGNFRELDTQYF
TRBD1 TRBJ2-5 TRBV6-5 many TGTGCCAGCAGTTACCCAGGACAGGGTCAAGAGACCCAGTACTTC CASSYPGQGQETQYF